This TCR beta chain was captured by sequencing in a study of T cells in Graves' hyperthyroidism and ophthalmopathy. This clonotype appeared many times. The antigen is not known. Authors of the study amplified TCR beta CDR3 regions from RNA transcripts. Researchers ran a first-round RT-PCR on the TCR CDR3 using the HTBI primer set. TCRdb re-called the multiplex PCR reads with MiXCR, one entry per CDR3 protein. Found here are hundreds of thousands of distinct CDR3 sequences, 12% to 15% of them singletons; the top ten hold roughly 10%. Regarding the study as a whole: The blood repertoire included most of the expanded thyroid clonotypes above 0.001.

Per the germline V gene, CDR1 is KGHSH and CDR2 is LQKENI. The CDR3 consists of 15 residues. After removal of 5 bases from V and 4 bases from J, the junction contained 6 bases not matched to a gene. The material sequenced was blood. The genes are TRBV18 and TRBJ2-3, with TRBD2 matching over 10 bases. The clonotype originates from a woman younger than 30 with Graves' hyperthyroidism. This CDR3 reads CASSIRLAGADTQYF. The CDR3 DNA is TGTGCCAGCTCAATCAGACTAGCGGGCGCAGATACGCAGTATTTT.